Listed below are T cell receptor beta chains from one sample, sequenced in a study of siplizumab effects on memory and regulatory T cells. The table came from immunoSEQ multiplex PCR; TCRdb's copy has only in-frame clones and leaves some out. The sample holds about 120,000 clones, about 93% seen once. Sequenced material: non-Treg CD4+ T cells sorted from blood. Receptors were obtained from a human donor in good health. Both conserved end residues are part of each CDR3. A D gene is named only where the DNA matches it firmly. Clone size is not always given. Where it is, it says once, few, many or a class for expanded clones.

V,D,size,J,CDR3,DNA
TRBV7-2,-,-,TRBJ2-3,CASSLDRGDTQYF,TGTGCCAGCAGCTTAGATCGAGGAGATACGCAGTATTTT
TRBV5-1,-,-,TRBJ2-5,CASSWDHQETQYF,TGCGCCAGCAGCTGGGACCACCAAGAGACCCAGTACTTC
TRBV18,-,-,TRBJ1-3,CASSPQGPGNTIYF,TGTGCCAGCTCACCACAGGGTCCTGGAAACACCATATATTTT
TRBV7-2,-,-,TRBJ2-7,CASSSGRQSSYEQYF,TGTGCCAGCAGCTCCGGACGTCAGAGCTCCTACGAGCAGTACTTC
TRBV5-5,TRBD2,-,TRBJ2-2,CASSATSVWGTGELFF,TGTGCCAGCAGCGCTACTAGCGTGTGGGGCACCGGGGAGCTGTTTTTT
TRBV6-1,-,once,TRBJ2-7,CASSGRANYEQYF,TGTGCCAGCAGTGGGCGCGCCAACTACGAGCAGTACTTC
TRBV6-5,-,-,TRBJ1-3,CASSYVQGSGNTIYF,TGTGCCAGCAGTTACGTCCAGGGGTCGGGAAACACCATATATTTT
TRBV7-6,-,-,TRBJ2-5,CASSLAEGRETQYF,TGTGCCAGCAGCTTAGCGGAGGGTCGGGAGACCCAGTACTTC
TRBV7-2,TRBD2,-,TRBJ2-5,CASSSSWERGSVVTQYF,TGTGCCAGCAGTTCATCCTGGGAGCGGGGGTCCGTGGTGACCCAGTACTTC
TRBV27,-,few,TRBJ1-6,CASSLSGRSPPSPLHF,TGTGCCAGCAGTTTATCGGGACGCAGCCCACCTTCACCCCTCCACTTT
TRBV7-2,-,-,TRBJ1-6,CASSVQGVWSPLHF,TGTGCCAGCAGCGTCCAGGGTGTTTGGTCACCCCTCCACTTT
TRBV5-1,-,-,TRBJ2-2,CASSLGRGTSGELFF,TGCGCCAGCAGCTTGGGTAGGGGAACATCCGGGGAGCTGTTTTTT
TRBV7-2,-,-,TRBJ1-3,CASSFGQLSGNTIYF,TGTGCCAGCAGCTTCGGACAGTTGTCTGGAAACACCATATATTTT
TRBV11-3,-,-,TRBJ2-5,CASSSGETQYF,TGTGCCAGCAGTTCCGGAGAGACCCAGTACTTC
TRBV11-2,-,-,TRBJ1-1,CASSLGGRTEAFF,TGTGCCAGCAGCTTAGGCGGGCGGACTGAAGCTTTCTTT
TRBV10-3,-,-,TRBJ1-2,CAISPDSYGYTF,TGTGCCATCAGTCCGGACAGCTATGGCTACACCTTC
TRBV6-6,-,-,TRBJ1-3,CASSPRDGVGGNTIYF,TGTGCCAGCAGCCCTCGGGACGGGGTAGGTGGAAACACCATATATTTT
TRBV4-1,TRBD1,-,TRBJ1-2,CASSQAPGQGPYGYTF,TGCGCCAGCAGCCAAGCCCCGGGACAGGGTCCCTATGGCTACACCTTC
TRBV13,-,once,TRBJ2-2,CASSSLGGGRNTGELFF,TGTGCCAGCAGCTCCCTGGGCGGGGGCCGCAACACCGGGGAGCTGTTTTTT
TRBV5-4,-,-,TRBJ2-1,CASSEGGPRPDNEQFF,TGTGCCAGCAGCGAGGGGGGCCCTCGCCCAGACAATGAGCAGTTCTTC
TRBV6-5,-,-,TRBJ2-1,CASSLAGRQWEQFF,TGTGCCAGCTCTCTGGCGGGGCGACAATGGGAGCAGTTCTTC
TRBV27,-,-,TRBJ1-3,CAGWGGGGNTIYF,TGTGCCGGCTGGGGGGGTGGCGGAAACACCATATATTTT
TRBV4-1,-,-,TRBJ1-4,CASSQDGRGTNEKLFF,TGCGCCAGCAGCCAAGACGGGAGGGGGACTAATGAAAAACTGTTTTTT
TRBV4-2,-,-,TRBJ1-3,CASSQDYSLGNTIYF,TGTGCCAGCAGCCAAGATTACAGTTTGGGAAACACCATATATTTT
TRBV5-1,-,-,TRBJ2-1,CASSSRTGLSYNEQFF,TGCGCCAGCAGCTCTAGGACGGGCTTATCCTACAATGAGCAGTTCTTC
TRBV9,-,-,TRBJ1-2,CASSVAQGLDYGYTF,TGTGCCAGCAGCGTAGCCCAGGGGCTGGACTATGGCTACACCTTC
TRBV10-3,-,few,TRBJ1-1,CAISGNSDTEAFF,TGTGCCATCAGTGGGAATTCTGACACTGAAGCTTTCTTT
TRBV18,-,-,TRBJ1-1,CASLYRDGGTEAFF,TGTGCCAGCTTATACAGGGACGGAGGCACTGAAGCTTTCTTT
TRBV5-1,TRBD1,-,TRBJ1-6,CASSSQTGGGSPLHF,TGCGCCAGCAGCTCGCAGACAGGGGGTGGGTCACCCCTCCACTTT
TRBV7-9,-,-,TRBJ1-1,CASSQTNIRAMNTEAFF,TGTGCCAGCAGCCAGACAAATATCAGGGCCATGAACACTGAAGCTTTCTTT
TRBV6-5,-,-,TRBJ1-2,CASSSGAANYGYTF,TGTGCCAGCAGTTCAGGCGCCGCTAACTATGGCTACACCTTC
TRBV14,TRBD2,few,TRBJ2-1,CASSLTGGRNEQFF,TGTGCCAGCAGCTTGACGGGGGGGCGGAATGAGCAGTTCTTC
TRBV4-1,TRBD2,once,TRBJ2-7,CASSQPTSGPSYEQYF,TGCGCCAGCAGCCAACCGACTAGCGGACCTTCCTACGAGCAGTACTTC
TRBV7-2,-,-,TRBJ1-1,CASSPIDRNTEAFF,TGTGCCAGCAGCCCTATAGACAGGAACACTGAAGCTTTCTTT
TRBV11-1,-,-,TRBJ2-5,CASSFSETQYF,TGTGCCAGCAGCTTTTCAGAGACCCAGTACTTC
TRBV11-2,-,-,TRBJ2-6,CASSLSTGSGANVLTF,TGTGCCAGCAGCTTATCGACAGGATCTGGGGCCAACGTCCTGACTTTC
TRBV18,TRBD1,-,TRBJ1-4,CASSPPRDRGYEKLFF,TGTGCCAGCTCACCACCCCGGGACAGGGGTTACGAAAAACTGTTTTTT
TRBV9,-,few,TRBJ2-5,CASSVEPGERETQYF,TGTGCCAGCAGCGTAGAGCCTGGGGAGAGGGAGACCCAGTACTTC
TRBV4-2,-,-,TRBJ1-6,CASSPTQGYNSPLHF,TGTGCCAGCAGCCCTACCCAGGGTTACAATTCACCCCTCCACTTT
TRBV4-1,-,few,TRBJ1-5,CASSQDGMAQHF,TGCGCCAGCAGCCAAGATGGGATGGCCCAGCATTTT
TRBV9,-,-,TRBJ2-1,CASSGPGNEQFF,TGTGCCAGCAGCGGACCGGGTAATGAGCAGTTCTTC
TRBV4-1,-,-,TRBJ1-2,CASSKELYGGGGYTF,TGCGCCAGCAGCAAGGAGCTATACGGTGGGGGTGGCTACACCTTC
TRBV19,-,-,TRBJ1-5,CASSTVEKILSAVGSNQPQHF,TGTGCCAGTAGTACAGTCGAAAAAATCTTATCAGCGGTAGGGAGCAATCAGCCCCAGCATTTT
TRBV5-1,-,-,TRBJ2-6,CASSLQPSGANVLTF,TGCGCCAGCAGCTTGCAACCCTCTGGGGCCAACGTCCTGACTTTC
TRBV4-2,-,-,TRBJ1-6,CASSQDGNSPLHF,TGTGCCAGCAGCCAGGACGGGAATTCACCCCTCCACTTT
TRBV18,TRBD1,-,TRBJ1-2,CASSPPEGQIYGYTF,TGTGCCAGCTCACCACCGGAGGGACAGATCTATGGCTACACCTTC
TRBV19,-,-,TRBJ1-1,CASSSGQNTEAFF,TGTGCCAGTAGCTCGGGACAGAACACTGAAGCTTTCTTT
TRBV19,-,-,TRBJ1-3,CASSPLRRSGNTIYF,TGTGCCAGTAGTCCCTTGAGGCGCTCTGGAAACACCATATATTTT
TRBV30,-,-,TRBJ2-3,CAWSVRGGAQYF,TGTGCCTGGAGTGTAAGAGGGGGAGCGCAGTATTTT
TRBV30,TRBD1,few,TRBJ2-2,CAWRGTDWIGELFF,TGTGCCTGGAGGGGGACAGATTGGATCGGGGAGCTGTTTTTT
TRBV5-4,TRBD1,-,TRBJ2-7,CASSPKTGKTLGEQYF,TGTGCCAGCAGCCCGAAGACAGGGAAGACTCTAGGAGAGCAGTACTTC
TRBV6-6,TRBD1,-,TRBJ2-7,CASSSGQGNEQYF,TGTGCCAGCAGCTCGGGACAGGGAAACGAGCAGTACTTC
TRBV2,TRBD1,-,TRBJ1-4,CASSGQGAVNEKLFF,TGTGCCAGCAGTGGACAGGGGGCAGTTAATGAAAAACTGTTTTTT
TRBV9,-,-,TRBJ2-4,CASSVEGTKNIQYF,TGTGCCAGCAGCGTTGAGGGTACCAAAAACATTCAGTACTTC
TRBV5-1,-,once,TRBJ2-7,CASSLEFGWAYEQYF,TGCGCCAGCAGCTTGGAATTTGGGTGGGCCTACGAGCAGTACTTC